The sequence of this T cell receptor (beta chain) was determined in a study of cytomegalovirus exposure and HLA in healthy donors. Regarding the study as a whole: Most CMV-associated TCR beta chains were later found to appear HLA-restricted.

Notes on this clone: The antigen remains undetermined.

V dropped 5 bases and J dropped 0 bases, with 9 bases sitting between them. The CDR3 runs to 14 residues. Germline V gene sequence: CDR1 MNHEY, CDR2 SVGAGI. The PCR had 60 Vbeta and 13 Jbeta primers. The method was immunoSEQ multiplex PCR; TCRdb's version includes in-frame clones alone and lacks a portion of them. The data hold 150,000 to 200,000 clones, with roughly four fifths observed a single time. The sequenced material came from PBMCs. The chain couples TRBV6-5 to TRBJ2-3; maybe TRBD2 (5 bases). The receptor comes from a girl aged 10 to 17 in good health and CMV-seropositive. The CDR3 DNA reads as TGTGCCAGCAGTCAGCGGACTAGCACAGATACGCAGTATTTT. Residues: CASSQRTSTDTQYF.